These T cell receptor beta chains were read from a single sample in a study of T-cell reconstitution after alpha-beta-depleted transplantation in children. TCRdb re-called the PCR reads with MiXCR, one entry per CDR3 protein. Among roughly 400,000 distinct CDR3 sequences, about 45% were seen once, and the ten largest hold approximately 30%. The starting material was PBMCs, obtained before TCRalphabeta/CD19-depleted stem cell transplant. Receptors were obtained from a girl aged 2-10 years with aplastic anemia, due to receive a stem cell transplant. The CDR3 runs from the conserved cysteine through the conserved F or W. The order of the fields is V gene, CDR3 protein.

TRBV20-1	CSAIGGQQETQYF
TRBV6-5	CASSYLGTGRDSPLHF
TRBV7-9	CASSSNTGGSMNTEAFF
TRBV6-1	CASSAQAANQPQHF
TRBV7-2	CASSFGQGSGANVLTF
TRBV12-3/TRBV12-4	CASGFRLGIHEQYF
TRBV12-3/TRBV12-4	CASSLHGGNTGELFF
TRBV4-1	CASSQCSTGVNTEAFF
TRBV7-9	CASSLPRVRMNTEAFF
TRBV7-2	CASSRQGADEQYF
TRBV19	CASSAGTGAYEQYF
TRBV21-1	CASSKLEMGKLAGQNEQFF
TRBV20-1	CSAPVQGARQPQHF
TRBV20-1	CSAPLAGGLHEQYF
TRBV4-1	CASSQGAGSYNEQFF
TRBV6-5	CASSSIAGLYNEQFF
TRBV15	CATSRGVTGELFF
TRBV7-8	CASSLRGGTGYEQYF
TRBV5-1	CASSQRPSQETQYF
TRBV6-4	CASSELAGLGELFF
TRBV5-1	CASSLGQVFSGNTIYF
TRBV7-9	CASSLEANTEQYF
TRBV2	CASSDGTDTQYF
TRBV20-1	CSSPGLRSEYNEQFF
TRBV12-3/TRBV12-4	CASSRRLAGEVSTDTQYF
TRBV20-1	CSARDLRIAGVRSGYEQYF
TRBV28	CASSLAGFHSNQPQHF
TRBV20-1	CSAAGGDQPQHF
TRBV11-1	CASSSGQGSSYEQYF
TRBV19	CASSMNRENGYTF
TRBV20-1	CSARDTGTAIDTIYF
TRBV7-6	CASSPDETQYF
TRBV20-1	CSAPGAGGNIQYF
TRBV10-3	CAISSKTSRGYQETQYF
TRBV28	CASSLGRVVYEQYF
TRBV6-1	CASSLTTNYGYTF
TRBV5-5	CASSKEAGANVLTF
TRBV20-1	CSASSSNYPYEQYF
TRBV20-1	CSASAFPNNSPLHF
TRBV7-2	CASSDRGGNQPQHF
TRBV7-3	CASSSHSGGLNEQFF
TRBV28	CASSSPGQGRFYEQYF
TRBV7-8	CASSFTSGRNEQFF
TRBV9	CASSTPMGGGRDYNEQFF
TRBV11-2	CASSLARQGAADTQYF
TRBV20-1	CSRKGVGYEQYF
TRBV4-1	CASSQDGFRGTGELFF
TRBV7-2	CASSATGSRWGESRF
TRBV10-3	CAITPSGGEDTQYF
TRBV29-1	CSVMVGGANVLTF
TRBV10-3	CAIRQGQDEQFF
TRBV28	CASSSSGTSGSNEQFF
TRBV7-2	CASSLAGMGDTQYF